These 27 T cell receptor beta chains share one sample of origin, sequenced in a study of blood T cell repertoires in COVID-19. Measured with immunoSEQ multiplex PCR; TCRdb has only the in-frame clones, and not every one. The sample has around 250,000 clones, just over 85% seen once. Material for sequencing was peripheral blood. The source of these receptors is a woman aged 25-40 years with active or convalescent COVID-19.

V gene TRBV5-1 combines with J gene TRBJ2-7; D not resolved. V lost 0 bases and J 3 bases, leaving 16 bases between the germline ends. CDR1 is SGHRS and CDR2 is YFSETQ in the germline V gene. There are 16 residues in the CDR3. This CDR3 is CASSLGRPVDRYEQYF. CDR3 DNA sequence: TGCGCCAGCAGCTTGGGCAGGCCGGTAGATCGCTACGAGCAGTACTTC.

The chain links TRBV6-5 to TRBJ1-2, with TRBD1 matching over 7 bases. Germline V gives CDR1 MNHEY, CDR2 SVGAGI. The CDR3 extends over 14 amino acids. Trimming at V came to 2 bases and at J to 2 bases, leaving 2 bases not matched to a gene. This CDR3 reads CASSYGDRNYGYTF. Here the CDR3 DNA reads TGTGCCAGCAGTTACGGGGACAGAAACTATGGCTACACCTTC.

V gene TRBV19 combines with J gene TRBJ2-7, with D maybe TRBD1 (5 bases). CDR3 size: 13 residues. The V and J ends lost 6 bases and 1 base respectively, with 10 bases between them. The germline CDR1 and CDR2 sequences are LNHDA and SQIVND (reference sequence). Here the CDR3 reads CASRARQSYEQYF. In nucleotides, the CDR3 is TGTGCCAGTAGAGCCCGACAGTCCTACGAGCAGTACTTC.

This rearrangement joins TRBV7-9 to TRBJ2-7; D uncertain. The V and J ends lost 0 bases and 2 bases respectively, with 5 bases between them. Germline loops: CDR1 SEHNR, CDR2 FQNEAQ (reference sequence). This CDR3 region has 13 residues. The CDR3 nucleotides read TGTGCCAGCAGCTTAGCGTACACCTACGAGCAGTACTTC. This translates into CASSLAYTYEQYF.

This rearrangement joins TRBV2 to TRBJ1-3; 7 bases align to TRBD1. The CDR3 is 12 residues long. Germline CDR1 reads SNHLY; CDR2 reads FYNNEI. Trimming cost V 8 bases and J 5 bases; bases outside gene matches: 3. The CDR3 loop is CASLGQRNTIYF. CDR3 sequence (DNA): TGTGCCAGCCTGGGACAGCGAAACACCATATATTTT.

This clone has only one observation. CDR3 protein: CASRRREGTEAQPQHF. The DNA of the CDR3 is TGTGCCAGTCGCCGAAGGGAAGGGACAGAGGCGCAGCCCCAGCATTTT. The V call is TRBV19, the J call TRBJ1-5; 7 bases match TRBD1. V was pared by 8 bases and J by 7 bases, with 17 bases of the junction left unmatched. This CDR3 is built from 16 residues. CDR1 and CDR2 from the germline V gene are LNHDA and SQIVND (reference sequence).

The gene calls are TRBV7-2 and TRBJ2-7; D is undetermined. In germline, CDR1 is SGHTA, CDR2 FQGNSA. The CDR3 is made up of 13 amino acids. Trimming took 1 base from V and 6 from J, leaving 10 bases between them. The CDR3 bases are TGTGCCAGCAGCTTAGACGTACTATCCGAGCAGTACTTC. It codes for CASSLDVLSEQYF.

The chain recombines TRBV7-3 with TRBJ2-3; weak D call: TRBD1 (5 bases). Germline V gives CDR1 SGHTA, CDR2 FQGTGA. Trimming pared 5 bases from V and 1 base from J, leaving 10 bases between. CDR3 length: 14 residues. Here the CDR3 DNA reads TGTGCCAGCAGCCAAGGACACCGCACAGATACGCAGTATTTT. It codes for CASSQGHRTDTQYF.

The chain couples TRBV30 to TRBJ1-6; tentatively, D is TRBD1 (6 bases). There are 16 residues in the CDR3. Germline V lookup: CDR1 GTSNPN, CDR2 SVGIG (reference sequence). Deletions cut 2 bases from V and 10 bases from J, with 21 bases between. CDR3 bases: TGTGCCTGGAGTAGAGTGGGGCAGGGGACGAGATCACCCCTCCACTTT. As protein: CAWSRVGQGTRSPLHF. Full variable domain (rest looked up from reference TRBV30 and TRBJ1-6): SQTIHQWPATLVQPVGSPLSLECTVEGTSNPNLYWYRQAAGRGLQLLFYSVGIGQISSEVPQNLSASRPQDRQFILSSKKLLLSDSGFYLCAWSRVGQGTRSPLHFGNGTRLTVT.

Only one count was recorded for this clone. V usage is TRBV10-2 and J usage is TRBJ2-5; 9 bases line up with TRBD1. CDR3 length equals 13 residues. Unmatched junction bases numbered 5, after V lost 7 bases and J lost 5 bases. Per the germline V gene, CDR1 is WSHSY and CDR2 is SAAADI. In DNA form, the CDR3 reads TGCGCCAGCACCTGGGACAGGGAGGAGACCCAGTACTTC. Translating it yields CASTWDREETQYF.

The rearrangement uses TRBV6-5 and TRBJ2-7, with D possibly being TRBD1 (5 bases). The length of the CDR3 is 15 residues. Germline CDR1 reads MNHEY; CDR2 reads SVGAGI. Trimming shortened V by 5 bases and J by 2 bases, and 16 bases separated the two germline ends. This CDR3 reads CASSISPDSTYEQYF. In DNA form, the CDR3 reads TGTGCCAGCAGTATAAGTCCCGACAGCACCTACGAGCAGTACTTC.

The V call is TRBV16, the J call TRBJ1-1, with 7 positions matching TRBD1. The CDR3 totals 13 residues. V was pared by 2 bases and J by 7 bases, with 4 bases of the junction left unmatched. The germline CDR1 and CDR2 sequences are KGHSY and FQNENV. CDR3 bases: TGTGCCAGCAGCCAAGTAGGGGGCGGTGAAGCTTTCTTT. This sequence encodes CASSQVGGGEAFF.

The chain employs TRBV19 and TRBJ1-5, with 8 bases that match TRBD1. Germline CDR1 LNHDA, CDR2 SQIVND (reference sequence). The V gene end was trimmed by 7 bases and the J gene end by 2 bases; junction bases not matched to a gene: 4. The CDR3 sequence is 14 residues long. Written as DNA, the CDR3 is TGTGCCAGTAATGACAGGGGAGGCAATCAGCCCCAGCATTTT. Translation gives CASNDRGGNQPQHF.

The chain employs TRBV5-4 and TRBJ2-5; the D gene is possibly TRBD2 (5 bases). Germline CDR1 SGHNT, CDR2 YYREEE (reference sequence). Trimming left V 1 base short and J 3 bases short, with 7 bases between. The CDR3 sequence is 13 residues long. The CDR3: CASSLTGEETQYF. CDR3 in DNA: TGTGCCAGCAGCTTGACCGGGGAAGAGACCCAGTACTTC.

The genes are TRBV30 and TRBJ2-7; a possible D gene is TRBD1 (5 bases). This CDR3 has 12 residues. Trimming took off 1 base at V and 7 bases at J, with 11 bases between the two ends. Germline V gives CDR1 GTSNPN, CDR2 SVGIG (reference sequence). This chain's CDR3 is CAWSASRQEQYF. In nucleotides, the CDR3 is TGTGCCTGGAGTGCCAGTCGACAGGAGCAGTACTTC.

CDR3 in amino acids: CASSQVALLADTQYF. Here the CDR3 DNA reads TGTGCCAGCAGCCAAGTTGCACTCCTTGCGGATACGCAGTATTTT. The chain uses TRBV4-2 and TRBJ2-3; D is undetermined. The CDR3 is 15 amino acids. V was clipped by 1 base and J by 6 bases, with 14 bases between them. Germline lookup yields CDR1 LGHNA and CDR2 YNFKEQ.

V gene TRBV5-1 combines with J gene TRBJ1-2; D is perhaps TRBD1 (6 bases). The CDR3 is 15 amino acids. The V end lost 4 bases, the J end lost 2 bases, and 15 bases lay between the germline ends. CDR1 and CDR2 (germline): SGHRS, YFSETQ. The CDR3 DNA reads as TGCGCCAGCAGCCCCACCATTGACAGGAACTATGGCTACACCTTC. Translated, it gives CASSPTIDRNYGYTF.

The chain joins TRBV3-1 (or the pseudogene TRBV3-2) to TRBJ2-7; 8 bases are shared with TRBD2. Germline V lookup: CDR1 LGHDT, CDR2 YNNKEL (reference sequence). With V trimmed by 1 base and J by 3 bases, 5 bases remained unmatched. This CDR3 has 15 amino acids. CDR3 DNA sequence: TGTGCCAGCAGCCAAGGGCGGGGGGACTACTACGAGCAGTACTTC. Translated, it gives CASSQGRGDYYEQYF.

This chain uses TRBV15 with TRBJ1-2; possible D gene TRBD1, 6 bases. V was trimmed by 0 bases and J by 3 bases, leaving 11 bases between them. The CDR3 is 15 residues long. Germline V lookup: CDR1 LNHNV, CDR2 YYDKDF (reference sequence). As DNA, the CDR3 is TGTGCCACCAGCAGAGACAACAGGGTGGACTATGGCTACACCTTC. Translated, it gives CATSRDNRVDYGYTF.

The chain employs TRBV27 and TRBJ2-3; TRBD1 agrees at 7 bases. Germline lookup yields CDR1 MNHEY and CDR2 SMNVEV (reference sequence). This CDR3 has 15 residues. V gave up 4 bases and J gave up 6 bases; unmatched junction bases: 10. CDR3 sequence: CASSSRRTQGDTQYF. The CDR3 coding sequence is TGTGCCAGCAGTTCACGCCGGACACAGGGGGATACGCAGTATTTT.

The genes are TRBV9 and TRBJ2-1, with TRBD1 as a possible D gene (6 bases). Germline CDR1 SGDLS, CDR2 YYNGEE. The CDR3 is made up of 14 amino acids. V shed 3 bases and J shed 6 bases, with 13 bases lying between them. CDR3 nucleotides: TGTGCCAGCAGCGCCCGGACAGAAAGCAATGAGCAGTTCTTC. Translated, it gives CASSARTESNEQFF.

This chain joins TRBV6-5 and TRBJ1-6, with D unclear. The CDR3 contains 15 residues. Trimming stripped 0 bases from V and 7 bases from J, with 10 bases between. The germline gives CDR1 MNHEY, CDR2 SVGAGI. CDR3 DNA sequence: TGTGCCAGCAGTTACTCGGAGGGTTGGAATTCACCCCTCCACTTT. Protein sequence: CASSYSEGWNSPLHF.

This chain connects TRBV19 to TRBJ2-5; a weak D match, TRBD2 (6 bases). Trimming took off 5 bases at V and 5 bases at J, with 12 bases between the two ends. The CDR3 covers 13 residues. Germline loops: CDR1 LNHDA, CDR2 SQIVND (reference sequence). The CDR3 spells CASSPRGWETQYF. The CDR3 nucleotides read TGTGCCAGTAGTCCGCGGGGTTGGGAGACCCAGTACTTC.

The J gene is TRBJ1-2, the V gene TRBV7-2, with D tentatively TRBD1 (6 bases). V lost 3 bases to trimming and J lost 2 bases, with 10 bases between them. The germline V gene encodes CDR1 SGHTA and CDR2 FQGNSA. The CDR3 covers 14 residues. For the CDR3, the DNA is TGTGCCAGCAGCTTTTACAGGGAAAACTATGGCTACACCTTC. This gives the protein CASSFYRENYGYTF.

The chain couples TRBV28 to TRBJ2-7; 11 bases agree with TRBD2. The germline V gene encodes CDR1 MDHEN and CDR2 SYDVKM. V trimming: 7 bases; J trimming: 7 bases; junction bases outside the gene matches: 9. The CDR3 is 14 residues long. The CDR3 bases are TGTGCCAGCACCCCGACTAGCGGGGCTGGAGAGCAGTACTTC. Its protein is CASTPTSGAGEQYF.

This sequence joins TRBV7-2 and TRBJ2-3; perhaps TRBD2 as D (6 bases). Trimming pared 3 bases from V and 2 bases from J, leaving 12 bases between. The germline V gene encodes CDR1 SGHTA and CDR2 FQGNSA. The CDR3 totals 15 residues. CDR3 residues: CASSFSGLYTDTQYF. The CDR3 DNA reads TGTGCCAGCAGCTTCTCGGGACTCTACACAGATACGCAGTATTTT.

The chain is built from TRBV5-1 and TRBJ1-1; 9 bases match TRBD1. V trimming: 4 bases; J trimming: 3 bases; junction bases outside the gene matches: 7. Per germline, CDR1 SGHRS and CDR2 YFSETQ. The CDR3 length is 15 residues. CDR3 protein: CASSVVQGADTEAFF. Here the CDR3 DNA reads TGCGCCAGCAGCGTGGTACAGGGGGCAGACACTGAAGCTTTCTTT.